The T cell receptor (beta chain) described here comes from a study of radiation and T cells in renal cell carcinoma (dated by TCRdb to about 2020). With regard to the full study: Samples came from a clinical trial, in which primary renal cell carcinomas received 15 Gy stereotactic body radiation therapy followed by nephrectomy 4 weeks later. In the roughly 54 samples combined, 4,016,671 unique CDR3 nucleotide sequences were found, encoding 2 million to 3 million unique CDR3 amino acid sequences. TCR beta sequencing covered 53 samples in total, comprising around 26 tumors and approximately 27 peripheral blood samples.

A word on this clone: Which antigen it targets is not known. No qualities accompany the bases; no much larger clone lies one base away.

The sample's time point label, in plain terms: blood 2 weeks post-SBRT. In the paper's terms, the treatment or condition label means: 15 Gy SBRT to primary tumor, nephrectomy 4 weeks later. To follow tumor-enriched clonotypes, serial peripheral blood was collected from radiation-treated patients at baseline and at 2 weeks and 4 weeks after SBRT. Every patient had renal cell carcinoma of clear cell pathology. Genomic DNA for TCR sequencing was prepared using the QIAamp DNA Blood Mini Kit (Qiagen). Only samples passing all quality control checks were included in the analyses. Following the manufacturer's recommendations, the immunoSEQ kit was used to generate TCR beta libraries from genomic DNA. Library preparation used a first multiplex PCR with proprietary primers, then a second PCR adding unique barcodes, with bead cleanups after each round. Each sample batch included a kit-provided positive control reaction and a negative control reaction. The final libraries were assessed on an Agilent 4200 TapeStation D1000 ScreenTape, pooled by volume, and quantified by qPCR. An Illumina NextSeq500 fitted with a MidOutput 150-cycle cartridge performed the sequencing, running 156 Read1 cycles and 15 Index1 cycles with the kit's custom primers. The pooled library was loaded at around 1.1 pM with an approximately 22% PhiX control spike-in. For the original study's pipeline: Vendor-processed data were analyzed in R, and a clonotype was defined as all T cells sharing the same CDR3 nucleotide sequence. In the clone abundance analyses, frequencies in each sample were normalized to that sample's 10,000 most abundant clones. Public T cell clones, averaging fewer than five per sample, were removed before analysis. Tumor-enriched clonotypes and baseline blood-enriched clonotypes were defined as those with an abundance difference of at least 32-fold between compartments. A beta-binomial differential abundance model was used to identify clonotypes that were expanded or contracted between blood time points. The Baroni-Urbani and Buser coefficient was used to measure tumor-blood repertoire similarity, and groups were compared with two-tailed Wilcoxon tests in R. The immuneACCESS repertoire file appears here via TCRdb, limited to in-frame rearrangements. These files lack a portion of the clones; in checked studies, under half of the deficit traces to unresolved V genes, and the cause of the others is not known. V, J and clone size derive from that table, while D and trimming were established from the DNA sequence. This sample comprises 120,000 or so clones, about four fifths of them detected only once. The top ten clonotypes cover roughly 6.2% of the sample.

Broad study findings and their caveats: Because the trial had a single-armed design, the trial could not examine how radiation dose or scheduling affected the TCR repertoire. Dynamics of the blood repertoire were not tracked past 4 weeks after treatment. No pretreatment tumor biopsies were available, so the baseline intratumoral presence of clonotypes could not be determined. An increase in top tumor clonotypes in blood was observed from baseline to 2 weeks post-radiation, followed by contraction by 4 weeks, which was taken to suggest transient expansion of tumor-resident clones.

The sequences come from blood, collected from a patient whose treatment included radiotherapy and nephrectomy. The TCR sequence derives from a man aged 45 to 65 with renal cell carcinoma.

For the CDR3, the sequence is CAWSVGGGRVDYGYTF. The nucleotide sequence is given as TGTGCCTGGAGTGTAGGAGGGGGCAGGGTGGACTATGGCTACACCTTC. The chain uses TRBV30 and TRBJ1-2, and TRBD1 aligns with 7 junction nucleotides. The germline V gene (reference sequence) yields GTSNPN for CDR1 and SVGIG for CDR2. From its cysteine to its phenylalanine, the CDR3 spans 16 amino acids. This entry keeps only the CDR3 DNA: 48 bases, framed from base 1. V is cut back by 0 bases and J by 3 bases, with 10 bases in the junction unmatched. Where the CDR3 stops, the reference TRBV30 and TRBJ1-2 genes take over; the full variable domain is SQTIHQWPATLVQPVGSPLSLECTVEGTSNPNLYWYRQAAGRGLQLLFYSVGIGQISSEVPQNLSASRPQDRQFILSSKKLLLSDSGFYLCAWSVGGGRVDYGYTFGSGTRLTVV.